This TCR beta chain emerged from a study of cytomegalovirus exposure and HLA in healthy donors. Study-level findings and limits: Earlier findings revealed that most TCR beta V segments proved productive either about 87% or about 30% of the time.

V dropped 4 bases and J dropped 4 bases, with 15 bases sitting between them. CDR1 and CDR2 from the germline V gene are MGHDK and SYGVNS. This CDR3 is 15 amino acids long. The PCR contained 60 Vbeta and 13 Jbeta primers. Measured with immunoSEQ multiplex PCR; TCRdb has only the in-frame clones, and not every one. Recorded for this sample: about 88,000 clones. In regard to this clone: The antigen remains undetermined.

This TCR was sampled from a girl between 5 and 17 years old in good health and CMV-seropositive. The sample taken for sequencing was PBMCs. The rearrangement joins TRBV25-1 to TRBJ2-3; unclear D gene. Written as DNA, the CDR3 is TGTGCCAGCAGTGGTGTTGCGGATACATCAGATACGCAGTATTTT. This translates into CASSGVADTSDTQYF.